The 5 T cell receptor beta chains presented below share a single source sample, sequenced in a study of cytomegalovirus exposure and HLA in healthy donors. Method: immunoSEQ multiplex PCR; TCRdb's copy keeps in-frame clones and lacks some. The table records some 170,000 clones, approximately 86% of them present only once. The specimen sequenced was PBMCs. The receptors stem from a man aged 30-40 years in good health and CMV-seropositive.

The gene calls are TRBV4-1 and TRBJ2-7, with 12 bases identical to TRBD2. The junction had 0 bases not matched to a gene; V was cut back by 1 base and J by 2 bases. Per the germline V gene, CDR1 is MGHRA and CDR2 is YSYEKL. This CDR3 comprises 15 residues. The DNA for the CDR3 is TGCGCCAGCAGCCAAGGACTAGCGGGAGCCTACGAGCAGTACTTC. Translated, it gives CASSQGLAGAYEQYF.

The chain couples TRBV9 to TRBJ2-5; 11 nucleotides agree with TRBD2. CDR3 length: 14 residues. The germline V gene has CDR1 SGDLS and CDR2 YYNGEE. After removal of 4 bases from V and 2 bases from J, the junction contained 1 base not matched to a gene. The CDR3 loop reads CASSLAGGQETQYF. As DNA, the CDR3 is TGTGCCAGCAGCCTAGCGGGAGGACAAGAGACCCAGTACTTC.

The rearrangement uses TRBV4-1 and TRBJ2-1, with 7 bases lining up with TRBD2. The germline V gene encodes CDR1 MGHRA and CDR2 YSYEKL. CDR3 size: 15 residues. V lost 4 bases, J lost 0 bases, and 3 bases stayed unmatched. CDR3 bases: TGCGCCAGCAGCCGCAGCGGGGACTCCTACAATGAGCAGTTCTTC. Amino acids: CASSRSGDSYNEQFF.

The chain joins TRBV30 to TRBJ2-2; TRBD2 agrees at 7 bases. J lost 6 bases, V lost 3 bases, and 10 bases had no gene match. Germline V gives CDR1 GTSNPN, CDR2 SVGIG (reference sequence). This CDR3 is 15 amino acids long. The DNA of the CDR3 is TGTGCCTGGAGCGCCGAGCGGGGTATCGCCGGGGAGCTGTTTTTT. Translation: CAWSAERGIAGELFF.

The CDR3 spells CASSTPGLADEQYF. The CDR3 DNA follows: TGTGCCAGCAGCACACCGGGACTAGCGGACGAGCAGTACTTC. The chain employs TRBV7-2 and TRBJ2-7, with 11 bases identical to TRBD2. V shed 5 bases and J 5 bases; nucleotides not matched to a gene: 5. The CDR3 has 14 residues. The germline CDR1 and CDR2 sequences are SGHTA and FQGNSA.